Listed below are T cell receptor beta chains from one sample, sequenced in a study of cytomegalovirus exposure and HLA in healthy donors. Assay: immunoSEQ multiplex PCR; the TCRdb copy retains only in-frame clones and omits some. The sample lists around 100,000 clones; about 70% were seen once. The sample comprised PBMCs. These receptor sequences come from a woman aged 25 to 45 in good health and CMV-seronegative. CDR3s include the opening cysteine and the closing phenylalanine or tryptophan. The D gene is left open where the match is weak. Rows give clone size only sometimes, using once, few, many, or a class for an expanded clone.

CASSVGTGHHGYTF	TGTGCCAGCAGCGTAGGGACAGGGCATCACGGCTACACCTTC	TRBD1	TRBJ1-2	TRBV9	.
CASIPGTGGNTIYF	TGTGCCAGCATCCCCGGGACAGGGGGAAACACCATATATTTT	TRBD1	TRBJ1-3	TRBV2	.
CASSKPNMNEQYF	TGTGCCAGTAGTAAACCTAATATGAACGAGCAGTACTTC	.	TRBJ2-7	TRBV19	.
CAWSVARTSGNPDTQYF	TGTGCCTGGAGTGTAGCCCGGACTAGCGGGAATCCAGATACGCAGTATTTT	TRBD2	TRBJ2-3	TRBV30	.
CASSLGRNEKLFF	TGTGCTAGCAGCTTAGGCAGAAATGAAAAACTGTTTTTT	.	TRBJ1-4	TRBV7-7	few
CASLPLEAGAYNEQFF	TGTGCCAGCTTACCCTTGGAAGCGGGAGCCTACAATGAGCAGTTCTTC	TRBD2	TRBJ2-1	TRBV27	.
CASSYGTDYGYPF	TGTGCCAGCAGTTACGGGACAGACTATGGCTACCCCTTC	TRBD1	TRBJ1-2	TRBV6-5	.
CASSRGNGKSETQYF	TGCGCCAGCAGCCGAGGGAACGGCAAGTCGGAGACCCAGTACTTC	.	TRBJ2-5	TRBV4-3	once
CASSVRRGEQFF	TGTGCCAGCAGCGTCAGGAGGGGTGAGCAGTTCTTC	.	TRBJ2-1	TRBV2	.
CAPSTGGWAEAFF	TGTGCCCCGTCGACAGGGGGCTGGGCTGAAGCTTTCTTT	TRBD1	TRBJ1-1	TRBV30	.
CASGQNYGYTF	TGTGCCAGCGGGCAGAACTATGGCTACACCTTC	.	TRBJ1-2	TRBV6-1	.
CASSPDRVTEAFF	TGTGCCAGCAGCCCCGACAGGGTGACTGAAGCTTTCTTT	TRBD1	TRBJ1-1	TRBV11-3	.
CAWRRTGPETQYF	TGTGCCTGGAGACGGACTGGTCCAGAGACCCAGTACTTC	.	TRBJ2-5	TRBV30	.
CASSFLPGTEAFF	TGTGCCAGCAGCTTCCTACCCGGGACTGAAGCTTTCTTT	.	TRBJ1-1	TRBV7-8	.
CASSQVQGGTQYF	TGTGCCAGCAGCCAAGTACAGGGTGGGACCCAGTACTTC	.	TRBJ2-5	TRBV14	.
CASTTPVQGASTDTQYF	TGTGCCAGCACCACTCCCGTCCAGGGGGCGTCCACAGATACGCAGTATTTT	TRBD1	TRBJ2-3	TRBV28	.
CASSEGGAKDTQYF	TGTGCCAGCAGTGAAGGCGGGGCGAAGGATACGCAGTATTTT	.	TRBJ2-3	TRBV25-1	once
CASSLIQGVLGGLFF	TGTGCCAGCAGCCTGATACAGGGTGTTCTTGGTGGACTGTTTTTT	.	TRBJ1-4	TRBV6-1	once
CASSPRGRGPQETQYF	TGTGCCAGCAGCCCCAGGGGGCGGGGGCCCCAAGAGACCCAGTACTTC	.	TRBJ2-5	TRBV9	.
CASSVVSGRGRADTQYF	TGTGCCAGCAGCGTAGTATCTGGGCGGGGGCGAGCAGATACGCAGTATTTT	.	TRBJ2-3	TRBV9	.
CASSQARGYGYTF	TGCGCCAGCAGCCAAGCGCGGGGGTATGGCTACACCTTC	.	TRBJ1-2	TRBV4-3	.
CASSRGIWNTEAFF	TGTGCCAGCAGCCGCGGGATTTGGAACACTGAAGCTTTCTTT	.	TRBJ1-1	TRBV11-3	.
CASSDGQGVGDEQFF	TGTGCCAGCAGCGATGGACAGGGGGTGGGAGATGAGCAGTTCTTC	TRBD1	TRBJ2-1	TRBV11-2	.
CASGADFREAFF	TGTGCCAGCGGGGCTGATTTCAGAGAAGCTTTCTTT	.	TRBJ1-1	TRBV27	.
CAVRDRQREQYF	TGTGCCGTGCGGGACAGGCAGAGGGAGCAGTACTTC	TRBD1	TRBJ2-7	TRBV30	.
CATSSVETQYF	TGTGCCACTTCCTCGGTAGAGACCCAGTACTTC	.	TRBJ2-5	TRBV11-2	.
CASSGSSGNSGELFF	TGTGCCAGCAGTGGATCTAGCGGGAATAGCGGGGAGCTGTTTTTT	TRBD2	TRBJ2-2	TRBV6-1	.
CASRAGQGALGGYTF	TGCGCCAGCAGGGCTGGACAGGGGGCATTAGGTGGCTACACCTTC	TRBD1	TRBJ1-2	TRBV5-1	.
CASSLVRTGVNTEAFF	TGTGCCAGCAGCTTAGTTAGGACAGGTGTAAACACTGAAGCTTTCTTT	TRBD1	TRBJ1-1	TRBV7-2	.
CASSQDRVQIVGGANVLTF	TGCGCCAGCAGCCAAGATCGCGTACAGATTGTTGGTGGGGCCAACGTCCTGACTTTC	.	TRBJ2-6	TRBV4-3	.
CAWDPLGDTQYF	TGTGCCTGGGACCCACTAGGAGATACGCAGTATTTT	.	TRBJ2-3	TRBV30	few
CASSYELGHSPLHF	TGTGCCAGCAGTTACGAGCTTGGTCATTCACCCCTCCACTTT	.	TRBJ1-6	TRBV6-5	once
CSSEGGGRTDTQYF	TGCAGCTCCGAGGGGGGCGGGAGGACAGATACGCAGTATTTT	TRBD2	TRBJ2-3	TRBV29-1	.
CASSFGTSGAYEQYF	TGTGCCAGCAGCTTCGGGACTAGCGGGGCTTACGAGCAGTACTTC	TRBD2	TRBJ2-7	TRBV7-2	.
CASSLARGTFYNEQFF	TGTGCCAGCAGCTTAGCGCGGGGTACCTTCTACAATGAGCAGTTCTTC	.	TRBJ2-1	TRBV7-2	.
CASSPRQVRDTEAFF	TGTGCCAGCAGCCCCCGGCAGGTACGCGACACTGAAGCTTTCTTT	.	TRBJ1-1	TRBV14	.
CASKGQREAFF	TGTGCCAGCAAGGGACAGCGTGAAGCTTTCTTT	TRBD1	TRBJ1-1	TRBV6-6	.
CASSLQGLAGELFF	TGTGCCAGCAGTCTACAGGGGTTAGCCGGGGAGCTGTTTTTT	TRBD1	TRBJ2-2	TRBV6-6	.
CSVGINRGEQYF	TGCAGCGTTGGTATAAACAGGGGCGAGCAGTACTTC	TRBD1	TRBJ2-7	TRBV29-1	.
CASSQDKGRVGYTF	TGCGCCAGCAGCCAAGATAAGGGGCGCGTTGGCTACACCTTC	.	TRBJ1-2	TRBV4-1	.
CASSVTGSIFGYTF	TGTGCCAGCAGTGTGACAGGGAGTATCTTTGGCTACACCTTC	TRBD1	TRBJ1-2	TRBV6-5	.
CASSYGRGSSYEQYF	TGTGCCAGCAGTTACGGAAGGGGCAGCTCCTACGAGCAGTACTTC	.	TRBJ2-7	TRBV6-5	.
CASSERRGNTEAFF	TGTGCCAGCAGTGAACGCAGGGGCAACACTGAAGCTTTCTTT	.	TRBJ1-1	TRBV2	few
CASSLMQGEQPQHF	TGTGCCAGCAGCTTAATGCAGGGGGAACAGCCCCAGCATTTT	TRBD1	TRBJ1-5	TRBV7-8	.
CARSGSLSNYGYTF	TGTGCCCGGAGTGGTAGCCTCTCCAACTATGGCTACACCTTC	.	TRBJ1-2	TRBV30	.
CASSSGGGANYNEQFF	TGTGCCAGCAGCTCAGGAGGGGGGGCTAACTACAATGAGCAGTTCTTC	.	TRBJ2-1	TRBV5-8	.
CASSYYRGSGNTIYF	TGTGCCAGCAGTTATTATAGGGGGTCTGGAAACACCATATATTTT	.	TRBJ1-3	TRBV6-5	.
CASSGQGASRPTGELFF	TGTGCCAGCAGTGGACAGGGGGCCTCCCGCCCCACCGGGGAGCTGTTTTTT	TRBD1	TRBJ2-2	TRBV2	.
CASSYSGRQHYGYTF	TGTGCCAGCAGTTACTCCGGGAGGCAGCACTATGGCTACACCTTC	.	TRBJ1-2	TRBV6-6	few
CASSFPGREAFF	TGCGCCAGCAGCTTCCCAGGCAGGGAAGCTTTCTTT	.	TRBJ1-1	TRBV5-1	few
CASSPRIDQKAFF	TGTGCCAGCTCACCGCGGATAGACCAAAAAGCTTTCTTT	.	TRBJ1-1	TRBV18	.
CASSFQPGGNYGYTF	TGTGCCAGCAGCTTCCAGCCAGGGGGAAATTATGGCTACACCTTC	TRBD1	TRBJ1-2	TRBV5-5	once
CASSHINSGRDNEQFF	TGTGCCAGCAGCCACATTAATAGCGGGAGAGACAATGAGCAGTTCTTC	TRBD2	TRBJ2-1	TRBV4-2	.
CASDSGQPGNTIYF	TGTGCCAGCGATTCGGGACAACCTGGAAACACCATATATTTT	.	TRBJ1-3	TRBV9	.
CAVHTGKATDTQYF	TGTGCCGTTCATACAGGGAAGGCGACAGATACGCAGTATTTT	.	TRBJ2-3	TRBV2	.
CAWSVSGDTQYF	TGTGCCTGGAGTGTGAGCGGGGATACGCAGTATTTT	.	TRBJ2-3	TRBV30	.